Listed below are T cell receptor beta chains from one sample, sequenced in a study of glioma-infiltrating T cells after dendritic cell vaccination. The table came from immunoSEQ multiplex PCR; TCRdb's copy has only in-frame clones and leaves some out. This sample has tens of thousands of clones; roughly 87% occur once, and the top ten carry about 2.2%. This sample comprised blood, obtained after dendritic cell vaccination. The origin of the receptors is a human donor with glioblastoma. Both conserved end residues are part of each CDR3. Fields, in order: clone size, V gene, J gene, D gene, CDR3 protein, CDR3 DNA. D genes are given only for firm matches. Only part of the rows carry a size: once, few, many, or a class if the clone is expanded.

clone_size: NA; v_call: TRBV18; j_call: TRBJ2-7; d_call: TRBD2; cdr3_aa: CASSSTSRYEQYF; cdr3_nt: TGTGCCAGCTCATCGACTAGCCGCTACGAGCAGTACTTC
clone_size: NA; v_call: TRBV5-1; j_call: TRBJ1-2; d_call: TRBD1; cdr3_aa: CASSAGTGNYGYTF; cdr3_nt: TGCGCCAGCAGCGCCGGGACAGGGAACTATGGCTACACCTTC
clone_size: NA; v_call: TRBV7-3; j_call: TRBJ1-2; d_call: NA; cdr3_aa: CASSLVPVGPVGAYGYTF; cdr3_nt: TGTGCCAGCAGCTTAGTACCAGTTGGCCCCGTGGGAGCCTATGGCTACACCTTC
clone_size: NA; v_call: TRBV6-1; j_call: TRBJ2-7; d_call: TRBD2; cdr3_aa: CASSETPGGTYEQYF; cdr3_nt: TGTGCCAGCAGTGAAACCCCGGGGGGGACCTACGAGCAGTACTTC
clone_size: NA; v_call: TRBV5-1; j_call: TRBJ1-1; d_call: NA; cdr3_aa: CASSLANWGQAEAFF; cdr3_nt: TGCGCCAGCAGCTTGGCCAATTGGGGCCAGGCTGAAGCTTTCTTT
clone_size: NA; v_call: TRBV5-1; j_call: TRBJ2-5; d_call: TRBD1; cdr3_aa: CASSSRQGGGETQYF; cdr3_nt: TGCGCCAGCAGCTCTCGACAGGGGGGCGGAGAGACCCAGTACTTC
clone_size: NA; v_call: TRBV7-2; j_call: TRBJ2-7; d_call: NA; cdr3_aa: CASSFGGSTYEQYF; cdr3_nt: TGTGCCAGCAGCTTCGGCGGGTCAACCTACGAGCAGTACTTC
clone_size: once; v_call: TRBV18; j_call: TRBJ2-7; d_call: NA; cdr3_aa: CASSLRQDNEQYF; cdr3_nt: TGTGCCAGCTCCCTCAGGCAGGACAACGAGCAGTACTTC
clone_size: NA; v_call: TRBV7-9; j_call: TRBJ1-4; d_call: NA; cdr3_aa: CAGSGGGNEKLFF; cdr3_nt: TGTGCCGGCAGTGGGGGGGGAAATGAAAAACTGTTTTTT
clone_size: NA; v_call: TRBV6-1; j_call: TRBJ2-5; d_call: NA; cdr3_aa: CASSPTQGPGTQYF; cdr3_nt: TGTGCCAGCAGTCCGACGCAGGGTCCGGGGACCCAGTACTTC
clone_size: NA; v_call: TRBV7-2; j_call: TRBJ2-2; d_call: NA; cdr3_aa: CASSWEAGELFF; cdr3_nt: TGTGCCAGCAGTTGGGAGGCCGGGGAGCTGTTTTTT
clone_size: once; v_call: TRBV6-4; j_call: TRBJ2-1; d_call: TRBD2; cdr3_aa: CASSDVAGGWNEQFF; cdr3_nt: TGTGCCAGCAGTGACGTAGCGGGGGGTTGGAATGAGCAGTTCTTC
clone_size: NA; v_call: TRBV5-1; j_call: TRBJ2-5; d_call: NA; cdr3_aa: CASANAGSGETQYF; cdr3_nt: TGCGCCAGCGCCAATGCGGGGAGTGGAGAGACCCAGTACTTC
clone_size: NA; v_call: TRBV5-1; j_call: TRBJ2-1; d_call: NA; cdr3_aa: CASSSSMGYNEQFF; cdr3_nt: TGCGCCAGCAGCTCTAGCATGGGCTACAATGAGCAGTTCTTC
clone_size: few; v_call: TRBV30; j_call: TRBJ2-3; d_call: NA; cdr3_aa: CAWIRSGPDTQYF; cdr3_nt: TGTGCCTGGATAAGAAGCGGCCCAGATACGCAGTATTTT
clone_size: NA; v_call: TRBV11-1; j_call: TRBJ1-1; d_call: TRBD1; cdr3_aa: CASSWDRGSEAFF; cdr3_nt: TGTGCCAGCAGCTGGGACAGGGGGAGTGAAGCTTTCTTT
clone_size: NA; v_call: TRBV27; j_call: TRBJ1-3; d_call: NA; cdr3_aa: CASSSGGGNTIYF; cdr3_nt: TGTGCCAGCAGCTCGGGGGGAGGAAACACCATATATTTT